This T cell receptor (beta chain) was retrieved from a study of Graves' ophthalmopathy and Graves' hyperthyroidism (dated by TCRdb to between 2018 and 2020). With regard to the full study: Peripheral blood samples were taken at the time of initial diagnosis, before any treatment was given. To tell Graves' ophthalmopathy apart from Graves' hyperthyroidism, and to predict which patients would progress to ophthalmopathy, the study relied on TCR beta repertoire signatures. In total, 120 to 150 blood samples were TCR-sequenced: some 43 ophthalmopathy, approximately 80 hyperthyroidism and approximately 17 hyperthyroidism-to-ophthalmopathy patients. To explore V-J signatures that distinguish ophthalmopathy from hyperthyroidism, a discovery set of about a hundred patients was enrolled, made up of under 50 with ophthalmopathy and around 60 with stable hyperthyroidism. An independent validation cohort comprised fewer than 20 hyperthyroidism patients and 15 to 17 patients who later progressed from hyperthyroidism to ophthalmopathy. In roughly 6 hyperthyroidism patients, T-cell repertoires of thyroid tissue and blood were compared. After sampling, hyperthyroidism patients received methimazole starting at 30 mg daily, and ophthalmopathy patients received high-dose intravenous methylprednisolone. The roughly 90 discovery patients were divided at random into training and test sets in a 7:3 ratio. The paper as a whole reports these results and caveats: Sample size was not predetermined statistically, and investigators were not blinded to group allocation. Most of the expanded thyroid clonotypes with a frequency above 0.001 were also detected in blood, and it was suggested that the thyroid immune response may be reflected by blood repertoires. Ophthalmopathy was separated from stable hyperthyroidism by the 13-signature model with roughly 87% sensitivity and roughly 83% specificity in cross-validation and with 80%/75% in the test set. In validation, the model predicted ophthalmopathy progression with 70.59% sensitivity and roughly 72% specificity; 12 predicted patients were CT-confirmed with GO in a median of around 6.5 months.

The ophthalmopathy patients had moderately to severely active disease, with a Clinical Activity Score of 3 or higher, a NOSPECS grade of 4 or higher, and a disease duration of less than 3 months. Patients with other autoimmune diseases, uncontrolled infections, pregnancy or lactation were excluded. Clinical symptoms, serum thyroxine, TRAb, thyroid ultrasound and orbital computed tomography were used for diagnosis. Using Ficoll-Paque density gradient centrifugation, PBMCs were isolated from 8.5 to 10 ml of fresh peripheral blood. Total RNA was extracted with Trizol reagent and quality-checked on an Agilent 2100 Bioanalyzer. This clonotype was seen at least ten times. Its antigen remains unidentified. The record has no base qualities; no much larger clone is one base away. TCR beta CDR3 regions were amplified from RNA transcripts for repertoire sequencing. The first round of RT-PCR was done with HTBI primers and the Qiagen OneStep RT-PCR kit, and was followed by a second round of multiplex PCR, then size selection and purification. Sequencing of the libraries was carried out on an Illumina HiSeq2000 in paired-end mode with 100 bp reads. In the paper's pipeline: SOAPnuke was used for read processing, and reads with adapters, uncalled bases, a mean Phred below 15, or no exact constant-primer or identifier match were discarded. High-quality paired reads were merged with COPE v1.2.5. Unique nucleotide sequences were defined as clonotypes and aligned to IMGT TRB V, D and J references using MiTCR v1.1. The analysis was limited to V-J combinations with a frequency above 0.0001, which together covered 99% to 99.2% of repertoires. For each V-J combination, a TCR clonal expansion and chaos score was defined as the ratio of F50 clonal expansion to chaos observed in the TCRdist matrix. Welch's t-statistics and random forest were used to reduce features to about a dozen V-J combinations, which were fed into a naive Bayes classifier. The similarity between thyroid and blood repertoires was quantified using the Morisita-Horn index. Using fastp at Q25 and MiXCR, TCRdb reprocessed the public reads and kept productive beta chains. Each CDR3 protein appears once, grouped with its most common genes and DNA. The V and J calls and clone size come from TCRdb's table, not from the authors' own analysis. This sample comprises about 210,000 distinct CDR3 sequences, approximately 28% of them detected only once. Around 9.8% of the sample goes to the ten largest clones.

Looking up the germline V gene yields CDR1 MDHEN and CDR2 SYDVKM. The CDR3 holds 11 amino acids from the cysteine to the phenylalanine. CDR3 DNA is the only sequence kept; it has 33 bases, read in frame from the first base. The V end loses 4 bases and the J end loses 9 bases, and a stretch of 9 bases separates them. Recombination connected TRBV28 to TRBJ1-1; no D gene can be assigned with confidence. The sequencing sample was made of peripheral blood. This TCR derives from a man in his forties or fifties with Graves' ophthalmopathy. Donor details come from another sample of the same person, matched by shared clones. The CDR3 in this case is CASSSNRQAFF. The DNA is TGTGCCAGCAGTTCGAACCGGCAAGCTTTCTTT.